Below, 32 T cell receptor beta chains from the same sample are listed, as sequenced in a study of T-cell reconstitution after alpha-beta-depleted transplantation in children. Preparation of the TCRbeta library involved a method that used unique molecular identifiers. TCRdb called the PCR reads again in MiXCR, with one record for every CDR3 protein. Of roughly 590,000 distinct CDR3 sequences in the sample, around a sixth were seen once. The sample here was PBMCs from the stem cell graft donor, taken from the stem cell graft. These receptors were taken from a human donor who donated a stem cell graft to a child with acute myeloid leukemia.

The genes are TRBV28 and TRBJ2-1; D might be TRBD1 (5 bases). The CDR3 extends over 15 amino acids. The germline V gene has CDR1 MDHEN and CDR2 SYDVKM. Trimming took 6 bases from V and 5 from J, leaving 17 bases between them. In nucleotides, the CDR3 is TGTGCCAGCAGCCCCATTCAGGGTCTCGACAATGAGCAGTTCTTC. Its translation: CASSPIQGLDNEQFF.

This clonotype was detected many times. In DNA form, the CDR3 reads TGTGCCAGCAGTCCGGGCGGTTCACCCCTCCACTTT. It codes for CASSPGGSPLHF. The chain links TRBV6-6 to TRBJ1-6; D is ambiguous. Germline V gene sequence: CDR1 MNHNY, CDR2 SVGAGI (reference sequence). This CDR3 region has 12 residues. Trimming took 5 bases from V and 9 from J, leaving 8 bases between them.

The V call is TRBV5-1, the J call TRBJ2-7; D tentatively fits TRBD1 or TRBD2 (6 bases each). V lost 5 bases to trimming and J lost 7 bases, with 22 bases between them. The length of the CDR3 is 15 residues. Germline CDR1 and CDR2: SGHRS and YFSETQ. The CDR3 DNA is TGCGCCAGCAGGAGGGACACCCCAAGCGGGTATGAGCAGTACTTC. Protein sequence: CASRRDTPSGYEQYF.

In its sample, this clonotype was seen many times. V and J are TRBV6-2 or TRBV6-3 and TRBJ2-5, with D perhaps TRBD2 (7 bases). Trimming removed 0 bases at V and 1 base at J, with 12 bases between. CDR3 length: 16 residues. CDR1 MNHEY and CDR2 SVGEGT come from the germline V gene. CDR3 region: CASSYSMGGLQETQYF. The CDR3 DNA sequence: TGTGCCAGCAGTTACTCGATGGGGGGGCTCCAAGAGACCCAGTACTTC.

This clonotype was detected a few times. The genes are TRBV11-2 and TRBJ2-1; the match to TRBD2 covers 7 bases. J gave up 6 bases and V 5 bases, and 4 bases lay outside the gene matches. Germline CDR1 reads SGHAT; CDR2 reads FQNNGV. CDR3 length: 13 residues. CDR3 bases: TGTGCCAGCAGCGGGGGGGTGGGCAATGAGCAGTTCTTC. Protein sequence: CASSGGVGNEQFF.

On this clonotype itself: Just one base apart from a much larger clone, this may be a read error. The conserved phenylalanine or tryptophan normally closing the CDR3 is absent here, so this likely arose from a read error. The chain combines TRBV6-2 or TRBV6-3 with TRBJ2-7, with D possibly being TRBD2 (5 bases). This CDR3 spans 11 amino acids. Germline CDR1 is MNHEY and CDR2 is SVGEGT. Trimming removed 4 bases from V and 6 bases from J, with 7 bases in between. Written as DNA, the CDR3 is TGTGCCAGCAGTTCACGGGGCGAGCAGTACTGC. The encoded protein is CASSSRGEQYC.

This clonotype appeared many times. The CDR3 nucleotides are TGCAGCGTTTATCTGGGTACGCAGTATTTT. It yields the protein CSVYLGTQYF. The genes are TRBV29-1 and TRBJ2-3; D uncertain. V lost 5 bases and J 8 bases, leaving 8 bases between the germline ends. The V gene's germline CDR1 is SQVTM and CDR2 ANQGSEA. The CDR3 is 10 amino acids.

This clonotype was seen only a few times. Here the CDR3 reads CASGLVGTSPLHF. The CDR3 bases are TGTGCTAGTGGTTTGGTGGGTACTTCACCCCTCCACTTT. J is TRBJ1-6 and V is TRBV12-5; no firm D call. V lost 0 bases and J 9 bases, leaving 6 bases between the germline ends. The CDR3 is made up of 13 amino acids. Germline values: CDR1 LGHNT, CDR2 FRNRAP.

In nucleotides, the CDR3 is TGTGCCAGCAGCTTGACAGGGACAAAAGGAAACACTGAAGCTTTCTTT. Protein sequence: CASSLTGTKGNTEAFF. The chain carries TRBV5-5 and TRBJ1-1, with D possibly TRBD1 on 6 matching bases. V shed 1 base and J shed 2 bases, with 15 bases lying between them. This CDR3 has 16 residues. Germline-derived CDR1 and CDR2 are SGHKS and YYEKEE (reference sequence).

This clonotype has more than one count but fewer than ten. The DNA for the CDR3 is TGTGCCAGCAGCGTTGAGACAGTTAAAGCTTTCTTT. It codes for CASSVETVKAFF. The chain recombines TRBV5-5 with TRBJ1-1, with a tentative D call TRBD1 (5 bases). With 4 bases removed from V and 9 bases from J, the gap between germline ends came to 13 bases. CDR3 length equals 12 residues. The V gene's germline CDR1 is SGHKS and CDR2 YYEKEE (reference sequence).

This clonotype was seen a handful of times. The chain combines TRBV7-8 with TRBJ2-3; D not resolved. V was cut by 0 bases and J by 2 bases, with 6 bases left in between. The germline CDR1 and CDR2 sequences are SGHVS and FQNEAQ. This CDR3 spans 14 amino acids. The CDR3 spells CASSLALTTDTQYF. Here the CDR3 DNA reads TGTGCCAGCAGCTTAGCCCTTACCACAGATACGCAGTATTTT.

This chain connects TRBV27 to TRBJ2-2; D is perhaps TRBD1 (5 bases). V dropped 4 bases and J dropped 4 bases, with 25 bases sitting between them. CDR1 and CDR2 from the germline V gene are MNHEY and SMNVEV (reference sequence). The CDR3 is 19 residues long. In nucleotides, the CDR3 is TGTGCCAGCAGTTCGAATCATAAAGCCAGGGCCCCTGGCACCGGGGAGCTGTTTTTT. Protein: CASSSNHKARAPGTGELFF.

This clonotype was observed at least ten times. CDR3 DNA sequence: TGCAGTGCTCATGACCGGGACAGGGCCTACGAGCAGTACTTC. Protein product: CSAHDRDRAYEQYF. This sequence joins TRBV20-1 and TRBJ2-7; 9 bases agree with TRBD1. Looked up from germline, CDR1 is DFQATT and CDR2 is SNEGSKA (reference sequence). V gave up 5 bases and J gave up 2 bases; unmatched junction bases: 7. This CDR3 spans 14 amino acids.

The chain links TRBV4-1 to TRBJ2-6; 8 bases align to TRBD1. The germline gives CDR1 MGHRA, CDR2 YSYEKL. CDR3 length: 17 amino acids. After removal of 7 bases from V and 0 bases from J, the junction contained 8 bases not matched to a gene. The CDR3, as DNA: TGCGCCAGCAAGCAGGGGGCGCGATCCTCTGGGGCCAACGTCCTGACTTTC. It is translated as CASKQGARSSGANVLTF.

The chain carries TRBV5-1 and TRBJ1-1; D gene unclear. The germline gives CDR1 SGHRS, CDR2 YFSETQ. CDR3 length: 14 amino acids. Trimming left V 5 bases short and J 2 bases short, with 13 bases between. CDR3 residues: CASSPRAVNTEAFF. The CDR3 DNA is TGCGCCAGCAGTCCGAGGGCAGTTAACACTGAAGCTTTCTTT.

This clonotype was found a few times. The junction differs from germline at one of its ends, possibly a read error. The V and J genes are TRBV7-3 and TRBJ1-3, with 8 bases lining up with TRBD1. The CDR3 is made up of 15 amino acids. Looked up from germline, CDR1 is SGHTA and CDR2 is FQGTGA. CDR3 protein: CASSLAGTGGHTIYF. The CDR3 nucleotides read TGTGCCAGCAGCTTAGCTGGGACAGGTGGACACACCATATATTTT.

This clonotype was detected only a few times. The chain employs TRBV12-5 and TRBJ2-7, with 9 bases fitting TRBD1. Germline-derived CDR1 and CDR2 are LGHNT and FRNRAP. This CDR3 is built from 16 residues. V shed 6 bases, J shed 3 bases, and the junction held 12 bases outside the gene matches. The CDR3 DNA reads as TGTGCTAGTGGCCGCACCCGGGACAGGGACTTCTACGAGCAGTACTTC. Protein: CASGRTRDRDFYEQYF.

This clonotype showed up just once. Compared with germline, one end of the junction differs, possibly owing to a read error. The V call is TRBV5-6, the J call TRBJ1-1; TRBD1 matches at 9 bases. Germline V gene lookup returns CDR1 SGHDT and CDR2 YYEEEE. The CDR3 has 13 amino acids. The CDR3 protein is CASSLQGASEALF. DNA of the CDR3: TGTGCCAGCAGCCTACAGGGGGCCTCTGAAGCTCTCTTT.

This clonotype has only a few counts. The chain combines TRBV10-3 with TRBJ1-6; D remains unclear. The CDR3 is 12 residues long. Germline V CDR1 and CDR2: ENHRY, SYGVKD. The V gene lost 0 bases and the J gene lost 15 bases, with 9 bases spanning the gap. The DNA for the CDR3 is TGTGCCATCAGTGAGTCTGATCGGGGCCTCCACTTT. Residues: CAISESDRGLHF.

This clonotype was recorded a few times. This chain joins TRBV5-1 and TRBJ1-1; 7 bases are a match to TRBD1. The J segment lost 4 bases and the V segment lost 4 bases, leaving 13 bases of the junction unmatched. Germline values: CDR1 SGHRS, CDR2 YFSETQ. CDR3 size: 16 residues. CDR3 protein: CASSRTSGGESTEAFF. The CDR3 bases are TGCGCCAGCAGCCGTACATCAGGGGGAGAGTCCACTGAAGCTTTCTTT.

A remark on this clonotype: A much larger clone lies one base from this, so it may be a read error. This rearrangement joins TRBV7-2 to TRBJ2-1; D might be TRBD1 (5 bases). This CDR3 has 13 amino acids. CDR1 and CDR2 (germline): SGHTA, FQGNSA. With 6 bases removed from V and 7 bases from J, the gap between germline ends came to 13 bases. DNA for the CDR3: TGTGCCAGCAGAGGGGTCGATACTAATGAGCAGTTCTTC. Translation: CASRGVDTNEQFF.

This chain links TRBV27 with TRBJ2-1, with a tentative D call TRBD1 (6 bases). V was trimmed by 3 bases and J by 2 bases, leaving 8 bases between them. CDR3 length equals 14 residues. CDR1 and CDR2 (germline): MNHEY, SMNVEV (reference sequence). In DNA, the CDR3 is TGTGCCAGCAGTTTCAGGGGTACCTACAATGAGCAGTTCTTC. Amino acids: CASSFRGTYNEQFF.

This clonotype was observed at least ten times. This rearrangement joins TRBV20-1 to TRBJ2-4; D unresolved. The V gene's germline CDR1 is DFQATT and CDR2 SNEGSKA (reference sequence). Between the trimmed V and J ends, which lost 3 bases and 1 base, there was a span of 7 bases. The CDR3 length is 13 residues. For the CDR3, the DNA is TGCAGTGCTAGTCATGTGGCCAAAAACATTCAGTACTTC. Amino acid sequence: CSASHVAKNIQYF.

The chain has TRBV6-2 or TRBV6-3 and TRBJ2-7; tentatively, D is TRBD2 (6 bases). The germline V gene encodes CDR1 MNHEY and CDR2 SVGEGT. This CDR3 spans 14 amino acids. V shed 2 bases and J shed 6 bases, with 14 bases lying between them. The CDR3 coding sequence is TGTGCCAGCAGTTACGGGGGGATCGGTCGCGAGCAGTACGTC. Protein sequence: CASSYGGIGREQYV.

This clonotype was seen ten or more times. This sequence joins TRBV27 and TRBJ2-2; D is uncertain. Germline V gene sequence: CDR1 MNHEY, CDR2 SMNVEV (reference sequence). Trimming shortened V by 3 bases and J by 5 bases, and 10 bases separated the two germline ends. The CDR3 loop spans 14 amino acids. Here the CDR3 DNA reads TGTGCCAGCAGTTTGACTCCCCCTACCGGGGAGCTGTTTTTT. Translated: CASSLTPPTGELFF.

The J gene is TRBJ1-2, the V gene TRBV7-2; D remains unclear. Germline-derived CDR1 and CDR2 are SGHTA and FQGNSA. The CDR3 contains 14 residues. Trimming pared 5 bases from V and 4 bases from J, leaving 14 bases between. Here the CDR3 DNA reads TGTGCCAGCAGCCCCTACGACCTGCTCTATGGCTACACCTTC. Protein sequence: CASSPYDLLYGYTF. The entire variable domain, with the rest obtained from reference TRBV7-2 and TRBJ1-2, is as follows: GAGVSQSPSNKVTEKGKDVELRCDPISGHTALYWYRQSLGQGLEFLIYFQGNSAPDKSGLPSDRFSAERTGGSVSTLTIQRTQQEDSAVYLCASSPYDLLYGYTFGSGTRLTVV.

The V gene is TRBV4-1, the J gene TRBJ2-1; D is unresolved. Trimming cost V 1 base and J 8 bases, with 6 bases left between them. Germline V lookup: CDR1 MGHRA, CDR2 YSYEKL. This CDR3 region has 12 residues. The CDR3 spells CASSQVGHEQFF. CDR3 sequence (DNA): TGCGCCAGCAGCCAAGTAGGGCATGAGCAGTTCTTC.

This clonotype showed up just a few times. The chain links TRBV5-1 to TRBJ2-7, with 10 bases lining up with TRBD1. V shed 0 bases, J shed 2 bases, and the junction held 5 bases outside the gene matches. Germline loops: CDR1 SGHRS, CDR2 YFSETQ. This CDR3 region has 16 residues. CDR3 loop: CASSLAPGTGAYEQYF. In DNA form, the CDR3 reads TGCGCCAGCAGCTTGGCCCCCGGGACAGGGGCCTACGAGCAGTACTTC.

The sample holds a few counts of this clonotype. The chain joins TRBV18 to TRBJ2-7; 7 bases are a match to TRBD1. Germline V gives CDR1 KGHSH, CDR2 LQKENI. V lost 5 bases, J lost 1 base, and 5 bases stayed unmatched. There are 14 residues in the CDR3. The CDR3: CASSVYRGSYEQYV. CDR3 in DNA: TGTGCCAGCTCAGTGTACAGGGGATCCTACGAGCAGTACGTC.

In the case of this clonotype: A read error is possible here, since a much larger clone lies one base away. Because the CDR3 is missing its conserved closing phenylalanine or tryptophan, this is likely a read error. The rearrangement uses TRBV7-2 and TRBJ2-2, with a possible D match to TRBD1 (5 bases). This CDR3 is 15 amino acids long. Germline V gene lookup returns CDR1 SGHTA and CDR2 FQGNSA. Trimming took 6 bases from V and 0 from J, leaving 11 bases between them. For the CDR3, the DNA is TGTGCCAGCAGTAACAGGTTCGCGAACACCGGGGAGCTGTTTTAT. This encodes CASSNRFANTGELFY.

This clonotype has a count of ten or more. The J gene is TRBJ1-3, the V gene TRBV6-1, with D tentatively TRBD1 (5 bases). CDR1 and CDR2 (germline): MNHNS, SASEGT. This CDR3 spans 16 amino acids. V was cut by 6 bases and J by 0 bases, with 15 bases left in between. The CDR3 spells CASSPRTGYSGNTIYF. CDR3 coding DNA: TGTGCCAGCAGCCCACGCACAGGATACTCTGGAAACACCATATATTTT.

In this sample, this clonotype turned up many times. The rearrangement links TRBV7-2 to TRBJ2-5; D unresolved. V gave up 1 base and J gave up 2 bases, with 11 bases separating them. The CDR3 length is 15 residues. The V gene's germline CDR1 is SGHTA and CDR2 FQGNSA. CDR3 nucleotides: TGTGCCAGCAGCTTAGAGGGTTGGGGTCAAGAGACCCAGTACTTC. The encoded protein is CASSLEGWGQETQYF.